This T cell receptor beta chain came from a study of blood T cell repertoires in COVID-19 (dated by TCRdb to 2018 to 2021). About the full investigation: Samples covering the acute and convalescent phases of COVID-19 were provided by collaborators in the United States, Italy and Spain. The material from the prospective study consisted of cDNA or gDNA derived from T cells, B-cell-depleted T cells, or PBMCs. Deeply sampled blood TCRbeta repertoires from subjects exposed to, actively infected with, or recovered from COVID-19 were included in the dataset. The repertoires were made available in a free public database intended to serve as a resource for research on the immune response to SARS-CoV-2. The samples were drawn from two sources: the first 160 participants of the ongoing ImmuneRACE study, and 1,254 subjects contributed by 6 global collaborators. Sample metadata almost always included a de-identified subject ID, COVID-19 status, age in years and sex. Where available, HLA class I and class II types were taken from metadata supplied by the sample provider and were not determined by assay-based typing.

TCRbeta CDR3 regions were amplified from genomic DNA by means of the immunoSEQ Assay, a bias-controlled multiplex PCR. The study's processing was this. Nucleated cell counts per sample were estimated from amplification of reference gene primers within the assay. To quantify the absolute abundance of each unique TCRbeta CDR3 rearrangement, sequence reads were collapsed and filtered. Productive Simpson clonality was computed per sample as the square root of Simpson's diversity index over productive rearrangements. Entries here come from immuneACCESS through TCRdb and include only in-frame sequences with V and J called. Some clones fail to appear in such tables; in the studies checked, an unresolved V gene covers under half of the shortfall, and the cause of the remainder is unknown. V, J and clone size reflect that table, while D and trimming were determined from the DNA. In this sample the table shows roughly 230,000 clones, 89% of which occur a single time. Around 4.6% of the sample is held by the ten biggest clonotypes.

Overall study outcomes, separate from this receptor: The amount of clinical and demographic metadata varied by source and participant and was provided uncurated.

A second Seattle source provided samples from volunteer blood donors who had recovered from COVID-19. The collaborating institutions used their own protocols to collect whole blood in K2EDTA tubes. Collaborator samples were shipped for TCRbeta analysis as frozen whole blood, isolated PBMCs, or DNA extracted from either sample type. Spanning cysteine to phenylalanine, the CDR3 consists of 15 amino acids. The kept DNA is CDR3 alone, 45 bases in frame from the first base. The germline V gene (reference sequence) sets CDR1 to LNHDA and CDR2 to SQIVND. Ends trimmed: V by 7 bases, J by 11 bases; bases unmatched to a gene: 12. The sample holds a few counts of this clone. No antigen is known for it. Per-base quality was not reported, and no clone a single base away is much larger than it.

The V gene is TRBV19 and the J gene is TRBJ1-6; a stretch of 9 junction bases matches TRBD1. The sequence was obtained from a woman aged 35 to 49 who had recovered from COVID-19. The specimen sequenced was peripheral blood. The CDR3 reads as follows: CASKPPGQGSAPLHF. The nucleotide sequence reads TGTGCCAGTAAACCTCCGGGACAGGGAAGTGCACCCCTCCACTTT.